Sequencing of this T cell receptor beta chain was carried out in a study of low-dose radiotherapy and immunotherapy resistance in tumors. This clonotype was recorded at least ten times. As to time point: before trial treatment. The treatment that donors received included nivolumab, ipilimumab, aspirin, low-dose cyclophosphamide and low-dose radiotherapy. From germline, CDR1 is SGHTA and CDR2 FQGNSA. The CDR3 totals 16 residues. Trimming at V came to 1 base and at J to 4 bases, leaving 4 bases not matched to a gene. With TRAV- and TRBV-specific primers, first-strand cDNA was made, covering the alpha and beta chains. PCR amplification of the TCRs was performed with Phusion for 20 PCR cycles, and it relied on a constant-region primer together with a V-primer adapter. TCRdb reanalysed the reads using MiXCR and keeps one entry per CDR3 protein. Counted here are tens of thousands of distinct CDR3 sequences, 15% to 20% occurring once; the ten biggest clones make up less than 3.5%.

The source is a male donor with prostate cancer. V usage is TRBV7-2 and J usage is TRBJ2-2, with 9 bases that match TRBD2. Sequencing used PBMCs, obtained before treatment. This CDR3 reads CASSLVASGVTGELFF. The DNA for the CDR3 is TGTGCCAGCAGCTTAGTTGCTAGCGGGGTCACCGGGGAGCTGTTTTTT.